The 14 T cell receptor beta chains given below trace back to one sample, sequenced in a study of T-cell memory formation after mild COVID-19. MiXCR, applied by TCRdb to the 5' RACE reads, yields one record per CDR3 protein. Of around 150,000 distinct CDR3 sequences listed, around a third are singletons. Sequencing was carried out using PBMCs or a T cell subset sorted from them (not recorded which). All receptors derive from an adult woman who had mild COVID-19 (a few samples of this study predate the infection). Cell type and time point are not known.

This clonotype occurred once. The chain recombines TRBV7-9 with TRBJ1-2, with D unclear. Germline V gene data show CDR1 as SEHNR and CDR2 as FQNEAQ (reference sequence). Trimming cost V 5 bases and J 7 bases, with 11 bases left between them. The CDR3 has 12 amino acids. The chain's CDR3 is CASSPQSTGYTF. For the CDR3, the DNA is TGTGCCAGCAGCCCCCAGTCCACTGGCTACACCTTC. Combining the CDR3 with reference TRBV7-9 and TRBJ1-2 gives the whole variable domain DTGVSQNPRHKITKRGQNVTFRCDPISEHNRLYWYRQTLGQGPEFLTYFQNEAQLEKSRLLSDRFSAERPKGSFSTLEIQRTEQGDSAMYLCASSPQSTGYTFGSGTRLTVV.

This chain joins TRBV20-1 and TRBJ2-7, with TRBD1 matching over 8 bases. The J segment lost 1 base and the V segment lost 2 bases, leaving 7 bases of the junction unmatched. CDR3 length equals 15 residues. The germline gives CDR1 DFQATT, CDR2 SNEGSKA (reference sequence). CDR3 protein: CSARSRDRSSYEQYF. The CDR3 DNA is TGCAGTGCTAGATCCCGGGACAGGAGTTCCTACGAGCAGTACTTC.

A few counts support this clonotype. V is TRBV27 and J is TRBJ1-1; D not resolved. This CDR3 comprises 15 residues. Deletions cut 1 base from V and 3 bases from J, with 12 bases between. The germline gives CDR1 MNHEY, CDR2 SMNVEV (reference sequence). CDR3 sequence (DNA): TGTGCCAGCAGTTTATTGTATCGGGGAGACACTGAAGCTTTCTTT. Its translation: CASSLLYRGDTEAFF.

This chain's CDR3 is CASSSERTGNTIYF. DNA for the CDR3: TGTGCCAGCAGCTCAGAGAGAACGGGAAACACCATATATTTT. The chain has TRBV12-3 or TRBV12-4 and TRBJ1-3; no definite D call. This CDR3 region has 14 residues. V was clipped by 6 bases and J by 4 bases, with 13 bases between them.

This clonotype has more than one count but fewer than ten. The genes are TRBV20-1 and TRBJ1-2; maybe TRBD1 (6 bases). Trimming pared 7 bases from V and 6 bases from J, leaving 18 bases between. CDR3 length: 13 residues. Germline values: CDR1 DFQATT, CDR2 SNEGSKA (reference sequence). The CDR3 loop is CSVTPGHTDGYTF. The DNA of the CDR3 is TGCAGTGTTACACCGGGACACACGGATGGCTACACCTTC.

The rearrangement uses TRBV5-1 and TRBJ2-1, with D perhaps matching TRBD1 (5 bases). In germline, CDR1 is SGHRS, CDR2 YFSETQ. The CDR3 spans 14 residues. The ends were cut back, 4 bases at V and 6 bases at J, with 14 bases in the middle. The CDR3 is CASSVPRASNEQFF. Written as DNA, the CDR3 is TGCGCCAGCAGCGTACCCAGGGCGAGCAATGAGCAGTTCTTC.

This sequence joins TRBV7-9 and TRBJ2-7; D unresolved. V lost 2 bases and J lost 7, with 12 bases in between. The CDR3 totals 13 residues. Germline V CDR1 and CDR2: SEHNR, FQNEAQ (reference sequence). Here the CDR3 reads CASSLLQTGEQYF. The CDR3, as DNA: TGTGCCAGCAGCTTATTACAAACTGGGGAGCAGTACTTC.

This clonotype was counted a few times. V and J are TRBV5-1 and TRBJ2-3, with 10 bases identical to TRBD2. The CDR3 runs to 17 residues. Germline loops: CDR1 SGHRS, CDR2 YFSETQ. V was pared by 1 base and J by 6 bases, with 11 bases of the junction left unmatched. The CDR3 region has the DNA TGCGCCAGCAGCTTGAGCGGGGGGGCACCCCGGTCGGATACGCAGTATTTT. It encodes CASSLSGGAPRSDTQYF.

The rearrangement links TRBV7-9 to TRBJ2-1, with 9 bases fitting TRBD1. Germline CDR1 and CDR2: SEHNR and FQNEAQ (reference sequence). Trimming cost V 4 bases and J 1 base; bases outside gene matches: 14. The CDR3 extends over 19 amino acids. CDR3 region: CASSSTGTGKFRSYNEQFF. The CDR3 DNA follows: TGTGCCAGCAGCTCGACCGGGACAGGGAAGTTTAGGTCCTACAATGAGCAGTTCTTC.

This chain links TRBV20-1 with TRBJ2-6; no clear D gene. The ends were cut back, 2 bases at V and 0 bases at J, with 14 bases in the middle. Germline V gene sequence: CDR1 DFQATT, CDR2 SNEGSKA (reference sequence). The CDR3 loop spans 17 amino acids. Here the CDR3 DNA reads TGCAGTGCTAGACCCACCCTTGAGAGCTCTGGGGCCAACGTCCTGACTTTC. Translating gives CSARPTLESSGANVLTF.

This clonotype was seen a few times. This chain joins TRBV12-3 or TRBV12-4 and TRBJ2-3; perhaps TRBD2 as D (6 bases). The germline V and J ends were trimmed by 5 bases and 2 bases, with 14 bases remaining between them. There are 15 residues in the CDR3. CDR3 region: CASSRGAGYTDTQYF. CDR3 nucleotides: TGTGCCAGCAGTAGGGGCGCGGGGTACACAGATACGCAGTATTTT.

J is TRBJ2-3 and V is TRBV27, with TRBD2 matching 8 bases. With V trimmed by 5 bases and J by 2 bases, 9 bases remained unmatched. Germline CDR1 MNHEY, CDR2 SMNVEV (reference sequence). The CDR3 consists of 16 residues. The CDR3 sequence: CASSPALAAFTDTQYF. The CDR3 DNA reads TGTGCCAGCAGTCCCGCACTAGCGGCTTTCACAGATACGCAGTATTTT.

The rearrangement uses TRBV2 and TRBJ1-2; the D is unclear. From germline, CDR1 is SNHLY and CDR2 FYNNEI. The CDR3 has 14 residues. The V gene lost 4 bases and the J gene lost 0 bases, with 9 bases spanning the gap. This chain's CDR3 is CASSGRITNYGYTF. CDR3 coding DNA: TGTGCCAGCAGTGGCAGGATTACTAACTATGGCTACACCTTC.

This clonotype came up a few times. CDR3 DNA sequence: TGCAGTGCTAGCGTTAGCCTAGCCAAAAACATTCAGTACTTC. Its protein is CSASVSLAKNIQYF. The chain carries TRBV20-1 and TRBJ2-4; D remains ambiguous. Trimming removed 3 bases at V and 0 bases at J, with 9 bases between. The germline V gene encodes CDR1 DFQATT and CDR2 SNEGSKA (reference sequence). This CDR3 region has 14 residues.